These T cell receptor beta chains were read from a single sample in a study of blood T cell repertoires in COVID-19. Clones were read by immunoSEQ multiplex PCR, and TCRdb kept only the in-frame ones, dropping some. This sample has 200,000 to 300,000 clones, with roughly four fifths found just once. The sample comprised peripheral blood. The receptors originated from a woman at least 80 years old with acute or convalescent COVID-19. The CDR3 runs from the conserved cysteine through the conserved F or W. A D gene is named only where the DNA matches it firmly. Only part of the rows carry a size: once, few, many, or a class if the clone is expanded.

TRBD2,TRBV5-1,TRBJ2-2,few,CASSNPRGANTGELFF,TGCGCCAGCAGTAACCCGCGGGGGGCCAACACCGGGGAGCTGTTTTTT
TRBD1,TRBV28,TRBJ2-7,NA,CASSLRTGTYEQYF,TGTGCCAGCAGTTTGAGGACAGGGACCTACGAGCAGTACTTC
TRBD2,TRBV5-1,TRBJ2-1,NA,CASSSGVAGESSYNEQFF,TGCGCCAGCAGCTCAGGGGTAGCGGGGGAGAGCTCCTACAATGAGCAGTTCTTC
NA,TRBV28,TRBJ1-3,NA,CASTPLGGSGNTIYF,TGTGCCAGCACTCCCCTAGGGGGCTCTGGAAACACCATATATTTT
NA,TRBV7-3,TRBJ2-1,NA,CASSPRLGGDNEQFF,TGTGCCAGCAGCCCCAGACTTGGAGGAGACAATGAGCAGTTCTTC
TRBD1,TRBV15,TRBJ1-1,NA,CATSTGFKGANTEAFF,TGTGCCACCAGTACAGGGTTCAAGGGGGCTAATACTGAAGCTTTCTTT
TRBD1,TRBV2,TRBJ1-6,NA,CASSAPGQYNSPLHF,TGTGCCAGCAGCGCCCCGGGACAGTATAATTCACCCCTCCACTTT
NA,TRBV7-3,TRBJ2-1,NA,CASSLRPGGDNEQFF,TGTGCCAGCAGCTTAAGGCCAGGCGGGGACAATGAGCAGTTCTTC
NA,TRBV7-2,TRBJ1-2,NA,CASSLVGGSNYGYTF,TGTGCCAGCAGCTTAGTGGGAGGTAGTAACTATGGCTACACCTTC
NA,TRBV10-3,TRBJ1-3,NA,CAISGTGGGNTIYF,TGTGCCATCAGTGGTACGGGGGGCGGAAACACCATATATTTT
TRBD1,TRBV15,TRBJ2-7,NA,CATSRGGTGGDEQYF,TGTGCCACCAGCAGAGGGGGGACAGGGGGCGACGAGCAGTACTTC
NA,TRBV3-1/TRBV3-2,TRBJ2-1,NA,CASSQESRGINEQFF,TGTGCCAGCAGCCAAGAAAGCAGGGGTATCAATGAGCAGTTCTTC
NA,TRBV3-1/TRBV3-2,TRBJ1-5,NA,CASSQGHYNQPQHF,TGTGCCAGCAGCCAAGGACATTATAATCAGCCCCAGCATTTT
NA,TRBV2,TRBJ1-3,NA,CASSGLAGSSGNTIYF,TGTGCCAGCAGTGGCCTCGCGGGCTCCTCTGGAAACACCATATATTTT
NA,TRBV28,TRBJ1-6,NA,CASLQVRYSPLHF,TGTGCCAGTTTACAGGTCCGTTATTCACCCCTCCACTTT
NA,TRBV18,TRBJ1-6,once,CASSPLGDRYNSPLHF,TGTGCCAGCTCACCACTCGGAGACAGATATAATTCACCCCTCCACTTT
TRBD1,TRBV7-9,TRBJ1-1,NA,CASSLGDRVDTEAFF,TGTGCCAGCAGCTTAGGGGACAGGGTTGACACTGAAGCTTTCTTT
NA,TRBV19,TRBJ1-2,NA,CASSPHIPGATNYGYTF,TGTGCCAGTAGTCCCCACATCCCGGGAGCTACTAACTATGGCTACACCTTC
TRBD1,TRBV9,TRBJ2-5,NA,CASSERGDRTETQYF,TGTGCCAGCAGCGAGAGGGGGGACAGGACGGAGACCCAGTACTTC
NA,TRBV25-1,TRBJ1-1,NA,CASSETGWNTEAFF,TGTGCCAGCAGTGAAACAGGGTGGAACACTGAAGCTTTCTTT
NA,TRBV19,TRBJ1-1,NA,CASIPTFRVNTEAFF,TGTGCCAGTATACCAACCTTCAGGGTGAACACTGAAGCTTTCTTT
TRBD1,TRBV23-1,TRBJ1-5,once,CASSPYFRGQGGNQPQHF,TGCGCCAGCAGTCCTTACTTTCGCGGACAGGGTGGCAATCAGCCCCAGCATTTT
NA,TRBV6-1,TRBJ1-2,NA,CASSEGGWYGYTF,TGTGCCAGCAGTGAGGGGGGGTGGTATGGCTACACCTTC
TRBD1,TRBV4-2,TRBJ2-2,NA,CASSQDDRGPGELFF,TGTGCCAGCAGCCAAGATGACAGGGGTCCCGGGGAGCTGTTTTTT
TRBD2,TRBV10-3,TRBJ2-6,NA,CAIRSGTDGSGANVLTF,TGTGCCATCAGAAGCGGGACCGATGGTTCTGGGGCCAACGTCCTGACTTTC
NA,TRBV7-8,TRBJ1-2,NA,CASSPEQGFGYTF,TGTGCCAGCAGCCCCGAACAGGGTTTTGGCTACACCTTC
TRBD1,TRBV19,TRBJ1-6,NA,CAAGDRESPLHF,TGTGCCGCTGGGGACAGGGAGAGTCCCCTCCACTTT
NA,TRBV5-6,TRBJ1-2,NA,CASSERQLPLNYGYTF,TGTGCCAGCAGCGAACGACAGCTCCCTCTCAACTATGGCTACACCTTC
NA,TRBV6-5,TRBJ2-5,NA,CASSYKGNSGETQYF,TGTGCCAGCAGTTACAAGGGAAACAGCGGGGAGACCCAGTACTTC
TRBD1,TRBV7-8,TRBJ1-5,NA,CASSVGQDNQPQHF,TGTGCCAGCAGCGTGGGACAGGACAATCAGCCCCAGCATTTT
NA,TRBV14,TRBJ2-5,once,CASSQDMGGRGETQYF,TGTGCCAGCAGCCAAGATATGGGCGGCCGGGGGGAGACCCAGTACTTC